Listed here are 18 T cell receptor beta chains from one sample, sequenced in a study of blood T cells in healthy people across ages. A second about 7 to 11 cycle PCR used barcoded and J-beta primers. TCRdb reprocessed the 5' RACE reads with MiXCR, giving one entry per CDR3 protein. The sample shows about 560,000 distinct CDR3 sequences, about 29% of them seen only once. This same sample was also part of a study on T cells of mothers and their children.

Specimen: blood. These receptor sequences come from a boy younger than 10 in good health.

DNA for the CDR3: TGCAGCGTGGAAACCGGACAGGGGGCGAAAGGGGCCCAGTACTTC. Its protein product is CSVETGQGAKGAQYF. V usage is TRBV29-1 and J usage is TRBJ2-5, with 11 bases lining up with TRBD1. Germline V gene sequence: CDR1 SQVTM, CDR2 ANQGSEA. The trim removed 6 bases at V and 9 bases at J, leaving 15 bases unmatched. The length of the CDR3 is 15 residues.

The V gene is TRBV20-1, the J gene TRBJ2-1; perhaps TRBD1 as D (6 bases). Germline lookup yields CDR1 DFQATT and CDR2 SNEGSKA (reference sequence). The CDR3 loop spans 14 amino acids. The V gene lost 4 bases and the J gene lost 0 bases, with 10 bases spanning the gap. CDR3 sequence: CSATDRSSYNEQFF. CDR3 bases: TGCAGTGCTACCGACAGGAGCTCCTACAATGAGCAGTTCTTC.

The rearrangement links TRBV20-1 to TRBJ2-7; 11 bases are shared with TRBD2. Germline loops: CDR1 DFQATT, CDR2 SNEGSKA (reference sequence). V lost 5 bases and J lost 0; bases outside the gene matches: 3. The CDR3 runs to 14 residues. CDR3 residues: CSARSGGDSYEQYF. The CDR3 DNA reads TGCAGTGCTCGTAGCGGGGGGGACTCCTACGAGCAGTACTTC.

CDR3 sequence reads: CASSPQTGDAKLFF. The CDR3 bases are TGTGCCAGCAGCCCCCAGACAGGGGACGCAAAACTGTTTTTT. J is TRBJ1-4 and V is TRBV7-2; 8 bases agree with TRBD1. Germline CDR1 reads SGHTA; CDR2 reads FQGNSA. V dropped 5 bases and J dropped 10; count of bases not matched to a gene: 9. The CDR3 contains 14 residues.

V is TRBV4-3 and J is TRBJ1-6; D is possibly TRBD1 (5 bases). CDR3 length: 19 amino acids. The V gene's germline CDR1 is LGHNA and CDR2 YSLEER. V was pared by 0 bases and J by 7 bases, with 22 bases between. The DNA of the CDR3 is TGCGCCAGCAGCCAAGATCGGTATGATCCGGGACTTGGGAATTCACCCCTCCACTTT. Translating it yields CASSQDRYDPGLGNSPLHF.

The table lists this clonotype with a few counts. The CDR3 coding sequence is TGTGCCACCAGCAGAGTACAGGGAGTGATGAACACTGAAGCTTTCTTT. This gives the protein CATSRVQGVMNTEAFF. This chain connects TRBV15 to TRBJ1-1; D might be TRBD1 (6 bases). The CDR3 has 16 residues. CDR1 is LNHNV and CDR2 is YYDKDF in the germline V gene (reference sequence). Trimming took 1 base from V and 0 from J, leaving 12 bases between them.

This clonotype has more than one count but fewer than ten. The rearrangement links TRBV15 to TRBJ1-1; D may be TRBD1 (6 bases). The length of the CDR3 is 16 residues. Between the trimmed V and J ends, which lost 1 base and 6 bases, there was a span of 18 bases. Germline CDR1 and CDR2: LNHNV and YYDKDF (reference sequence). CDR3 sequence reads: CATSRVRGGLTPEAFF. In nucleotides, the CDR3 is TGTGCCACCAGCAGAGTCCGTGGGGGCCTAACCCCTGAAGCTTTCTTT.

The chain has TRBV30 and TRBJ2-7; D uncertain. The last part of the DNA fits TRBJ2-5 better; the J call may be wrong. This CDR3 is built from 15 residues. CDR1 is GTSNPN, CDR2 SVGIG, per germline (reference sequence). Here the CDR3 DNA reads TGTGCCTGGAGGGATAGCAGGTCGTACCAAGAGACCCAGTACTTC. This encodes CAWRDSRSYQETQYF.

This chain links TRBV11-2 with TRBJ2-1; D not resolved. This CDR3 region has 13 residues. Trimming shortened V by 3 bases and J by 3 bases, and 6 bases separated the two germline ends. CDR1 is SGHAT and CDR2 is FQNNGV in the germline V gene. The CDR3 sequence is CASSFVRYNEQFF. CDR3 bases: TGTGCCAGCAGCTTCGTCCGCTACAATGAGCAGTTCTTC.

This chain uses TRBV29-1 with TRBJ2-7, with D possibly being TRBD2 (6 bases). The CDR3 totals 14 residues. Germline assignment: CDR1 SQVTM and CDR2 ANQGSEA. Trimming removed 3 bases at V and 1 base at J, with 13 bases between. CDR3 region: CSVDADYFSYEQYF. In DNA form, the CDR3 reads TGCAGCGTTGATGCGGACTACTTTTCCTACGAGCAGTACTTC.

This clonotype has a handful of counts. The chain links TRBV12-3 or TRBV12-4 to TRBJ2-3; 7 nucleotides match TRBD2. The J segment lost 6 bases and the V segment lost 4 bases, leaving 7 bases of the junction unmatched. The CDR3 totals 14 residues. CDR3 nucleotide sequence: TGTGCCAGCAGTTCTCAGCGGGGAGGGGATACGCAGTATTTT. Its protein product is CASSSQRGGDTQYF.

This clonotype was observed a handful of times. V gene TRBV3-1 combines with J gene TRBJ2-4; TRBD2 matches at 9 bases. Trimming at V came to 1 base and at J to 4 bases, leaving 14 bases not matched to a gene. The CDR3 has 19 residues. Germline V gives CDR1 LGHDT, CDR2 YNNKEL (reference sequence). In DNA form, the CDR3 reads TGTGCCAGCAGCCAAGGGACGTGGAGCGGGAGGATATCTAAAAACATTCAGTACTTC. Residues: CASSQGTWSGRISKNIQYF.

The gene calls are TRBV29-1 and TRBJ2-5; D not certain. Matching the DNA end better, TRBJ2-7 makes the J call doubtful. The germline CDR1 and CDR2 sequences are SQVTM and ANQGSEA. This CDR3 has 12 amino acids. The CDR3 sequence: CSVEDALYEQYF. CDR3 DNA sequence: TGCAGCGTTGAAGATGCCCTTTACGAGCAGTACTTC.

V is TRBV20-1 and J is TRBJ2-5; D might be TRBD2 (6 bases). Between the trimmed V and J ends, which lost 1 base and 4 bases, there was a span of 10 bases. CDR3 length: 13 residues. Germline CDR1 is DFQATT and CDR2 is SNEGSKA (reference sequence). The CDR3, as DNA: TGCAGTGCTAGAGGGGGGGTAGGAGAGACCCAGTACTTC. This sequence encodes CSARGGVGETQYF.

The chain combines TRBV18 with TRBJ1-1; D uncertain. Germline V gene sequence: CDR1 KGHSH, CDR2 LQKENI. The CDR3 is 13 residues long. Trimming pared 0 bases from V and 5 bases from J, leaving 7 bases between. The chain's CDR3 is CASSPPVWTEAFF. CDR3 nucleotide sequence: TGTGCCAGCTCACCACCGGTGTGGACTGAAGCTTTCTTT.

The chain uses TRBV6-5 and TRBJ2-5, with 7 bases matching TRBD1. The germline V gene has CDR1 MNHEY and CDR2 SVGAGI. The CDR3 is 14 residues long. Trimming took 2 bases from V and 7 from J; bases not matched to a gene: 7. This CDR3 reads CASSYRDWTGTQYF. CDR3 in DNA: TGTGCCAGCAGTTACCGCGACTGGACAGGGACCCAGTACTTC.

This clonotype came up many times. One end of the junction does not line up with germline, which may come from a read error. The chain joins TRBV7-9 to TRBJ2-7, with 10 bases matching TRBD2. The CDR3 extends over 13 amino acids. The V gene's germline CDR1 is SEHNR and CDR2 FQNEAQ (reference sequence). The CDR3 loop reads CASSSGLAAFNTF. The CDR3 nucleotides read TGTGCCAGCAGCTCTGGACTAGCGGCCTTCAATACCTTC.

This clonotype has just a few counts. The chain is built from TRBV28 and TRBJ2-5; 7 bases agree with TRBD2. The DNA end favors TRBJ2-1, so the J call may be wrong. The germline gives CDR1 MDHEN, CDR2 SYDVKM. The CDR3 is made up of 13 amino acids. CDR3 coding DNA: TGTGCCAGCAGCCAGCGGGGCTACAATGAGCAGTTCTTC. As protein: CASSQRGYNEQFF.